This is a list of T cell receptor beta chains from one sample in a study of cytomegalovirus exposure and HLA in healthy donors. Clones were read by immunoSEQ multiplex PCR, and TCRdb kept only the in-frame ones, dropping some. Of over 150,000 clones listed, approximately 86% are singletons. Material for sequencing was PBMCs. Every receptor here comes from a man between 18 and 29 years old in good health and CMV-seropositive. Both conserved end residues are part of each CDR3. The D gene is left open where the match is weak. Expanded clones get a size class; other rows say once, few or many, or leave the size out.

v_call: TRBV7-6
j_call: TRBJ2-7
d_call: TRBD1
clone_size: NA
cdr3_nt: TGTGCCAGCAGCTGGGGACAGGGGAGCTCCTACGAGCAGTACTTC
cdr3_aa: CASSWGQGSSYEQYF

v_call: TRBV7-3
j_call: TRBJ2-7
d_call: NA
clone_size: NA
cdr3_nt: TGTGCCAGCAGCTCATCGGACAGATCCTACGAGCAGTACTTC
cdr3_aa: CASSSSDRSYEQYF

v_call: TRBV5-1
j_call: TRBJ2-3
d_call: TRBD2
clone_size: NA
cdr3_nt: TGCGCCAGCAGCTTGCCGAAGAGCGGGGGAGATACGCAGTATTTT
cdr3_aa: CASSLPKSGGDTQYF

v_call: TRBV2
j_call: TRBJ1-4
d_call: NA
clone_size: NA
cdr3_nt: TGTGCCAGCAGTGAAGCGGGGGGGACTAATGAAAAACTGTTTTTT
cdr3_aa: CASSEAGGTNEKLFF

v_call: TRBV7-2
j_call: TRBJ2-1
d_call: TRBD2
clone_size: NA
cdr3_nt: TGTGCCAGCAGTCCGACTAGCGGATACAATGAGCAGTTCTTC
cdr3_aa: CASSPTSGYNEQFF

v_call: TRBV29-1
j_call: TRBJ2-1
d_call: TRBD2
clone_size: NA
cdr3_nt: TGCAGCGGTCATAGCGGGGGGGCCGGTGAGCAGTTCTTC
cdr3_aa: CSGHSGGAGEQFF

v_call: TRBV5-1
j_call: TRBJ2-1
d_call: NA
clone_size: NA
cdr3_nt: TGCGCCAGCAGCTTGTCAGGGGCATGGGGCAATGAGCAGTTCTTC
cdr3_aa: CASSLSGAWGNEQFF

v_call: TRBV5-1
j_call: TRBJ2-7
d_call: NA
clone_size: NA
cdr3_nt: TGCGCCAGCAGCTTCGGGGACTCCTACGAGCAGTACTTC
cdr3_aa: CASSFGDSYEQYF

v_call: TRBV6-5
j_call: TRBJ1-2
d_call: TRBD1
clone_size: few
cdr3_nt: TGTGCCAGCAGTCTTACAGGGGGGCATGGCTACACCTTC
cdr3_aa: CASSLTGGHGYTF

v_call: TRBV2
j_call: TRBJ1-2
d_call: TRBD1
clone_size: NA
cdr3_nt: TGTGCCAGCAGTTCAACAGGGGGTCTGAGTGATGGCTACACCTTC
cdr3_aa: CASSSTGGLSDGYTF

v_call: TRBV6-6
j_call: TRBJ1-1
d_call: NA
clone_size: NA
cdr3_nt: TGTGCCAGCAGGACCCCCGTCGAGGTGACTGAAGCTTTCTTT
cdr3_aa: CASRTPVEVTEAFF

v_call: TRBV7-3
j_call: TRBJ2-1
d_call: TRBD2
clone_size: NA
cdr3_nt: TGTGCCAGCAGCTTGGGACTAGCGGGGGGAAATGAGCAGTTCTTC
cdr3_aa: CASSLGLAGGNEQFF

v_call: TRBV7-2
j_call: TRBJ1-1
d_call: NA
clone_size: NA
cdr3_nt: TGTGCCAGCAGCTTACTGCAGGAGGGAAACACTGAAGCTTTCTTT
cdr3_aa: CASSLLQEGNTEAFF

v_call: TRBV6-5
j_call: TRBJ2-1
d_call: TRBD1
clone_size: NA
cdr3_nt: TGTGCCAGCAGTTACTCGGGCAGGGGGCGCTCGGGTGAGCAGTTCTTC
cdr3_aa: CASSYSGRGRSGEQFF

v_call: TRBV19
j_call: TRBJ2-6
d_call: TRBD1
clone_size: NA
cdr3_nt: TGTGCCAGTAACGACCGACCAGGGGGCGCGGGACCTCCTGGGGCCAACGTCCTGACTTTC
cdr3_aa: CASNDRPGGAGPPGANVLTF

v_call: TRBV7-8
j_call: TRBJ1-1
d_call: NA
clone_size: NA
cdr3_nt: TGTGCCAGCAGCCTCACTAGGGGGGGCCCAGGGGTAGAGGCTTTCTTT
cdr3_aa: CASSLTRGGPGVEAFF

v_call: TRBV5-1
j_call: TRBJ1-2
d_call: TRBD1
clone_size: few
cdr3_nt: TGCGCCAGCAGCATTCAGGGGGCCCCTGGCTACACCTTC
cdr3_aa: CASSIQGAPGYTF

v_call: TRBV5-1
j_call: TRBJ2-3
d_call: TRBD2
clone_size: once
cdr3_nt: TGCGCCAGCAGCATTAGCGGGGGGGCCGCAGATACGCAGTATTTT
cdr3_aa: CASSISGGAADTQYF

v_call: TRBV2
j_call: TRBJ1-5
d_call: NA
clone_size: few
cdr3_nt: TGTGCCAGCAGTGAAGCGTGGCGGCAGCCCCAGCATTTT
cdr3_aa: CASSEAWRQPQHF

v_call: TRBV19
j_call: TRBJ1-6
d_call: NA
clone_size: NA
cdr3_nt: TGTGCCAGTAGTATATCGGGCGGGAATAATTCACCCCTCCACTTT
cdr3_aa: CASSISGGNNSPLHF

v_call: TRBV6-5
j_call: TRBJ1-1
d_call: NA
clone_size: NA
cdr3_nt: TGTGCCAGCAGCCAAGACGGGAACATGAACACTGAAGCTTTCTTT
cdr3_aa: CASSQDGNMNTEAFF

v_call: TRBV19
j_call: TRBJ1-2
d_call: NA
clone_size: NA
cdr3_nt: TGTGCCAGTAGTATGCAGGGTGACTATGGCTACACCTTC
cdr3_aa: CASSMQGDYGYTF

v_call: TRBV18
j_call: TRBJ1-5
d_call: NA
clone_size: NA
cdr3_nt: TGTGCCAGCTCACCAGGCGCGGGTGGCAATCAGCCCCAGCATTTT
cdr3_aa: CASSPGAGGNQPQHF

v_call: TRBV5-4
j_call: TRBJ1-1
d_call: NA
clone_size: NA
cdr3_nt: TGTGCCAGCAGCCCCCAGGTTGGCCCTGAAGCTTTCTTT
cdr3_aa: CASSPQVGPEAFF

v_call: TRBV5-1
j_call: TRBJ2-7
d_call: NA
clone_size: NA
cdr3_nt: TGCGCCAGCAGCTTAGGGGCGGTGGGCTTCGAGCAGTACTTC
cdr3_aa: CASSLGAVGFEQYF

v_call: TRBV27
j_call: TRBJ1-4
d_call: NA
clone_size: NA
cdr3_nt: TGTGCCAGCAGTTTAGGGACTTTGGGTGAAAAACTGTTTTTT
cdr3_aa: CASSLGTLGEKLFF

v_call: TRBV5-4
j_call: TRBJ2-1
d_call: NA
clone_size: NA
cdr3_nt: TGTGCCAGCAGCTTGGCGTCCGGACAGAACAATGAGCAGTTCTTC
cdr3_aa: CASSLASGQNNEQFF

v_call: TRBV7-9
j_call: TRBJ2-1
d_call: NA
clone_size: NA
cdr3_nt: TGTGCCAGCAGCCCCGGACTAAGGAATGAGCAGTTCTTC
cdr3_aa: CASSPGLRNEQFF

v_call: TRBV7-3
j_call: TRBJ2-7
d_call: TRBD1
clone_size: NA
cdr3_nt: TGTGCCAGCAGCTTAACGTTGGGGACAGGGGCTGGCGAGCAGTACTTC
cdr3_aa: CASSLTLGTGAGEQYF

v_call: TRBV6-5
j_call: TRBJ2-7
d_call: NA
clone_size: NA
cdr3_nt: TGTGCCAGCAGTTACGCGGGACCCCGGGGCTACGAGCAGTACTTC
cdr3_aa: CASSYAGPRGYEQYF

v_call: TRBV7-2
j_call: TRBJ2-1
d_call: NA
clone_size: NA
cdr3_nt: TGTGCCAGCAGCTATTATCGGGAGAATCAGTTCTTC
cdr3_aa: CASSYYRENQFF

v_call: TRBV6-1
j_call: TRBJ1-5
d_call: NA
clone_size: NA
cdr3_nt: TGTGCCAGCAGTGAAACTCTCCGCCAAACTAGCAATCAGCCCCAGCATTTT
cdr3_aa: CASSETLRQTSNQPQHF

v_call: TRBV29-1
j_call: TRBJ2-1
d_call: TRBD2
clone_size: NA
cdr3_nt: TGCAGCGGCTATGGCTTCCGGGACTACCTACAATATGAGCAGTTCTTC
cdr3_aa: CSGYGFRDYLQYEQFF

v_call: TRBV7-2
j_call: TRBJ1-6
d_call: TRBD1
clone_size: NA
cdr3_nt: TGTGCCAGCAGCTCACAACAGGGGAATAATTCACCCCTCCACTTT
cdr3_aa: CASSSQQGNNSPLHF

v_call: TRBV27
j_call: TRBJ1-6
d_call: NA
clone_size: NA
cdr3_nt: TGTGCCAGCAGGCAGACATATAATTCACCCCTCCACTTT
cdr3_aa: CASRQTYNSPLHF

v_call: TRBV29-1
j_call: TRBJ1-1
d_call: TRBD1
clone_size: NA
cdr3_nt: TGCAGCGTTGAGGGGCAGGGGGCTGAAGCTTTCTTT
cdr3_aa: CSVEGQGAEAFF

v_call: TRBV15
j_call: TRBJ2-1
d_call: NA
clone_size: NA
cdr3_nt: TGTGCCACCAGCAGTCGAGGGGGGGCCTACAATGAGCAGTTCTTC
cdr3_aa: CATSSRGGAYNEQFF

v_call: TRBV27
j_call: TRBJ1-2
d_call: NA
clone_size: NA
cdr3_nt: TGTGCCGGATACAGGGATGGCTACACCTTC
cdr3_aa: CAGYRDGYTF

v_call: TRBV6-5
j_call: TRBJ1-2
d_call: TRBD1
clone_size: few
cdr3_nt: TGTGCCAGCAGTTACTCCGGGACAGGGGGTCGGGGCTACACCTTC
cdr3_aa: CASSYSGTGGRGYTF

v_call: TRBV18
j_call: TRBJ2-7
d_call: TRBD1
clone_size: NA
cdr3_nt: TGTGCCAGCTCATCCCGGACAGGGGCGTACGACGAGCAGTACTTC
cdr3_aa: CASSSRTGAYDEQYF

v_call: TRBV6-5
j_call: TRBJ2-7
d_call: TRBD1
clone_size: NA
cdr3_nt: TGTGCCAGCAGTCACTCCAGGGGGCGCATGTACGAGCAGTACTTC
cdr3_aa: CASSHSRGRMYEQYF

v_call: TRBV7-8
j_call: TRBJ2-3
d_call: TRBD2
clone_size: few
cdr3_nt: TGTGCCAGCAGCCCCTACAGAATACTAGCGGGAGGCACAGATACGCAGTATTTT
cdr3_aa: CASSPYRILAGGTDTQYF

v_call: TRBV9
j_call: TRBJ2-1
d_call: NA
clone_size: NA
cdr3_nt: TGTGCCAGCAGCGTAGACAGGGGGGGCATTGAGCAGTTCTTC
cdr3_aa: CASSVDRGGIEQFF

v_call: TRBV19
j_call: TRBJ2-1
d_call: TRBD1
clone_size: once
cdr3_nt: TGTGCCAGTAGTATAGGAGGGACAGCTTTCTCCTACAATGAGCAGTTCTTC
cdr3_aa: CASSIGGTAFSYNEQFF

v_call: TRBV9
j_call: TRBJ2-1
d_call: NA
clone_size: NA
cdr3_nt: TGTGCCAGCAGCGTACAAACAGACGGGAGCCCCTACAATGAGCAGTTCTTC
cdr3_aa: CASSVQTDGSPYNEQFF

v_call: TRBV4-2
j_call: TRBJ2-7
d_call: TRBD2
clone_size: NA
cdr3_nt: TGTGCCAGCAGCCATCGACTAGCGGGAGGCGAGCAGTACTTC
cdr3_aa: CASSHRLAGGEQYF

v_call: TRBV11-2
j_call: TRBJ2-4
d_call: NA
clone_size: NA
cdr3_nt: TGTGCCAGCAGCCACTACAGGGCCCGTTTAGCCAAAAACATTCAGTACTTC
cdr3_aa: CASSHYRARLAKNIQYF

v_call: TRBV5-1
j_call: TRBJ1-1
d_call: NA
clone_size: NA
cdr3_nt: TGCGCCAGCAGCGACACAGGGTTGGACACTGAAGCTTTCTTT
cdr3_aa: CASSDTGLDTEAFF

v_call: TRBV4-3
j_call: TRBJ2-1
d_call: TRBD2
clone_size: NA
cdr3_nt: TGCGCCAGCAGCCTGGGCAGCGGGGGCTTCAGTGAGCAGTTCTTC
cdr3_aa: CASSLGSGGFSEQFF

v_call: TRBV30
j_call: TRBJ1-4
d_call: NA
clone_size: NA
cdr3_nt: TGTGCCTGGAGTCTACAGGATTCGAGGCATGAAAAACTGTTTTTT
cdr3_aa: CAWSLQDSRHEKLFF

v_call: TRBV18
j_call: TRBJ1-4
d_call: NA
clone_size: NA
cdr3_nt: TGTGCCAGCTCATTCGACCCAGGGGACTACGGTGAAAAACTGTTTTTT
cdr3_aa: CASSFDPGDYGEKLFF

v_call: TRBV11-2
j_call: TRBJ2-7
d_call: TRBD1
clone_size: once
cdr3_nt: TGTGCCAGCAGCTTAGGGACAGGGGCATACTCCTACGAGCAGTACTTC
cdr3_aa: CASSLGTGAYSYEQYF

v_call: TRBV5-6
j_call: TRBJ2-5
d_call: TRBD1
clone_size: once
cdr3_nt: TGTGCCAGCAGCTTGCGAACAGGGGGCAGGACCCAGTACTTC
cdr3_aa: CASSLRTGGRTQYF

v_call: TRBV5-1
j_call: TRBJ1-1
d_call: TRBD1
clone_size: NA
cdr3_nt: TGCGCCAGCAGCTCGTCCGGGACAGGGGGCAGGTGGCGAGCTTTCTTT
cdr3_aa: CASSSSGTGGRWRAFF

v_call: TRBV30
j_call: TRBJ2-2
d_call: NA
clone_size: NA
cdr3_nt: TGTGCCTGGTCCGCAAAAGGAGCCGGGGAGCTGTTTTTT
cdr3_aa: CAWSAKGAGELFF

v_call: TRBV21-1
j_call: TRBJ1-1
d_call: NA
clone_size: NA
cdr3_nt: TGTGCCAGCAGCAAAGCCCCGGACAGCGGCACTGAAGCTTTCTTT
cdr3_aa: CASSKAPDSGTEAFF

v_call: TRBV6-1
j_call: TRBJ1-2
d_call: NA
clone_size: NA
cdr3_nt: TGTGCCAGCAGCACAGGGTCCGGTGGCTACACCTTC
cdr3_aa: CASSTGSGGYTF

v_call: TRBV11-3
j_call: TRBJ1-2
d_call: NA
clone_size: once
cdr3_nt: TGTGCCAGCAGCTTCTCCCCCCGGGCGGGCGACCCCTATGGCTACACCTTC
cdr3_aa: CASSFSPRAGDPYGYTF

v_call: TRBV9
j_call: TRBJ2-3
d_call: TRBD2
clone_size: NA
cdr3_nt: TGTGCCAGCAGCCCGACTCTAGCGGGGGGACCCACAGATACGCAGTATTTT
cdr3_aa: CASSPTLAGGPTDTQYF

v_call: TRBV9
j_call: TRBJ2-7
d_call: TRBD1
clone_size: once
cdr3_nt: TGTGCCAGCAGCGTCGCCGGGACAGGGTTCTACGAGCAGTACTTC
cdr3_aa: CASSVAGTGFYEQYF